The sequence of this TCR beta chain was determined in a study of CD8 T cells in Susac syndrome. J was trimmed by 2 bases and V by 6 bases; bases with no gene match: 7. The CDR3 sequence is 13 residues long. The germline CDR1 and CDR2 sequences are SQVTM and ANQGSEA. TEMRA cells were FACS-enriched, and CD8+ and CD4+ T cells were isolated negatively. An amount of RNA that ranged from roughly 0.5 to 1 ug was reverse transcribed with random hexamers. Multiplex immunoSEQ PCR targeted 54 Vbeta and 13 Jbeta TCR beta segments. Via MiXCR, TCRdb re-called the immunoSEQ multiplex PCR reads, giving one row per CDR3 protein. The sample comprises some 160,000 distinct CDR3 sequences, roughly 96% of which are singletons, and 0.15% to 0.2% rests with the top ten.

V and J are TRBV29-1 and TRBJ2-7; the match to TRBD1 covers 7 bases. The specimen was CD8+ T cells from PBMCs. The TCR was taken from a human donor with multiple sclerosis. CDR3 in DNA: TGCAGCGTGGAACAGGGGACCCCCTACGAGCAGTACTTC. Translating it yields CSVEQGTPYEQYF.